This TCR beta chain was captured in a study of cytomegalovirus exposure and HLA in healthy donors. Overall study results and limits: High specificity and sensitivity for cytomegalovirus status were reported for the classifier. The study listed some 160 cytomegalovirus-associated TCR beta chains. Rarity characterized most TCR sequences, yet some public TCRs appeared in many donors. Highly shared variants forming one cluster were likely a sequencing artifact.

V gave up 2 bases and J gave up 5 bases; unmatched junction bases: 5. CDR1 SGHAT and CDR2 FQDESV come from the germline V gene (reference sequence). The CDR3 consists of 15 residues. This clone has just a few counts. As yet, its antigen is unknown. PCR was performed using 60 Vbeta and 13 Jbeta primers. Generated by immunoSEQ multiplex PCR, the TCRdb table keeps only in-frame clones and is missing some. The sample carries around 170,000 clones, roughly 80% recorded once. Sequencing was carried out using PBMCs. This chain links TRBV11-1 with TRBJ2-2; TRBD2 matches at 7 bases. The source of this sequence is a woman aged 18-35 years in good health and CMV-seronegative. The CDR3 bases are TGTGCCAGCAGCTTAATGGCGGGAGAGACCGGGGAGCTGTTTTTT. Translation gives CASSLMAGETGELFF.